These T cell receptor beta chains were read from a single sample in a study of blood T cell repertoires in COVID-19. This table comes from immunoSEQ multiplex PCR, and its TCRdb copy is limited to in-frame clones, with some not included. The sample yields about 61,000 clones, around four fifths seen once. The sequencing sample was made of peripheral blood. The receptor set was obtained from a man in his sixties or seventies with acute or convalescent COVID-19. Each CDR3 is given with its conserved first and last residue. Fields, in order: CDR3 length, D gene, clone size, V gene, J gene, CDR3 protein, CDR3 DNA. The D gene is left open where the match is weak. Size tells how often a clone was seen (once, few, many) or the class of an expanded clone, and some rows leave it out.

length: 15
D: TRBD1
size: -
V: TRBV28
J: TRBJ1-4
CDR3: CASSHAGQTNEKLFF
DNA: TGTGCCAGCAGTCATGCGGGACAGACTAATGAAAAACTGTTTTTT

length: 12
D: -
size: -
V: TRBV4-1
J: TRBJ2-1
CDR3: CASSPNTGGQFF
DNA: TGCGCCAGCAGCCCGAACACGGGTGGGCAGTTCTTC

length: 15
D: -
size: -
V: TRBV2
J: TRBJ1-6
CDR3: CASSLMTTGNSPLHF
DNA: TGTGCCAGCAGCCTGATGACAACGGGGAATTCACCCCTCCACTTT

length: 15
D: TRBD1
size: -
V: TRBV4-1
J: TRBJ2-1
CDR3: CASRRGTGSRNEQFF
DNA: TGCGCCAGCAGACGCGGGACAGGGAGTCGAAATGAGCAGTTCTTC

length: 15
D: -
size: few
V: TRBV7-2
J: TRBJ1-1
CDR3: CASSLTWARHTEAFF
DNA: TGTGCCAGCAGCTTAACTTGGGCGCGCCACACTGAAGCTTTCTTT

length: 20
D: TRBD2
size: -
V: TRBV5-8
J: TRBJ2-7
CDR3: CASSNDRGRTSGGQAYEQYF
DNA: TGTGCCAGCAGCAATGACAGGGGGCGGACTAGCGGGGGCCAGGCCTACGAGCAGTACTTC

length: 15
D: -
size: -
V: TRBV10-3
J: TRBJ2-7
CDR3: CAISAVQGYPYEQYF
DNA: TGTGCCATCAGTGCGGTCCAGGGATACCCCTACGAGCAGTACTTC

length: 18
D: -
size: -
V: TRBV7-8
J: TRBJ1-1
CDR3: CASSLTSTGSPGDTEAFF
DNA: TGTGCCAGCAGCTTAACGAGCACCGGGTCCCCGGGGGACACTGAAGCTTTCTTT

length: 15
D: -
size: -
V: TRBV28
J: TRBJ1-4
CDR3: CASSLYGGLGEKLFF
DNA: TGTGCCAGCAGTTTATACGGGGGTTTGGGTGAAAAACTGTTTTTT

length: 16
D: TRBD2
size: -
V: TRBV15
J: TRBJ2-1
CDR3: CATSSPGTSGYNEQFF
DNA: TGTGCCACCAGCAGCCCCGGGACTAGCGGATACAATGAGCAGTTCTTC

length: 13
D: -
size: -
V: TRBV10-2
J: TRBJ2-5
CDR3: CASGQGGEETQYF
DNA: TGCGCCAGCGGACAGGGAGGGGAAGAGACCCAGTACTTC

length: 13
D: TRBD2
size: -
V: TRBV11-2
J: TRBJ2-5
CDR3: CASSRDYQETQYF
DNA: TGTGCCAGCAGCCGGGACTATCAAGAGACCCAGTACTTC

length: 15
D: TRBD2
size: -
V: TRBV7-9
J: TRBJ2-1
CDR3: CASTIDGLGYNEQFF
DNA: TGTGCCAGCACCATCGACGGACTAGGGTACAATGAGCAGTTCTTC

length: 14
D: -
size: -
V: TRBV9
J: TRBJ2-3
CDR3: CASSVAPGTDTQYF
DNA: TGTGCCAGCAGCGTCGCGCCCGGCACAGATACGCAGTATTTT

length: 14
D: TRBD1
size: -
V: TRBV10-3
J: TRBJ2-3
CDR3: CAMRRQGNTDTQYF
DNA: TGTGCCATGCGAAGACAGGGTAACACAGATACGCAGTATTTT

length: 12
D: -
size: -
V: TRBV5-1
J: TRBJ2-7
CDR3: CASSLDLYEQYF
DNA: TGCGCCAGCAGCTTGGATCTCTACGAGCAGTACTTC

length: 16
D: TRBD2
size: -
V: TRBV6-5
J: TRBJ2-2
CDR3: CASSYGLAGIAGELFF
DNA: TGTGCCAGCAGTTACGGGCTAGCGGGGATCGCCGGGGAGCTGTTTTTT